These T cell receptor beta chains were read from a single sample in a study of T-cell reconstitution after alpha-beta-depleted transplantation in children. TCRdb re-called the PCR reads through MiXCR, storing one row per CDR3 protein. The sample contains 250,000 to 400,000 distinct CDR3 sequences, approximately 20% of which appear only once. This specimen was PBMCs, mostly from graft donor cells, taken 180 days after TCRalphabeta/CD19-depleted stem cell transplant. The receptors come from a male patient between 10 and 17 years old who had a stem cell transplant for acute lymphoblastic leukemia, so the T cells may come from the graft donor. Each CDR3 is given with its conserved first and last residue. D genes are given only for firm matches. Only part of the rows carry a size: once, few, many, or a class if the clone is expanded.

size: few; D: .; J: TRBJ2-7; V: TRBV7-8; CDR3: CASSRLAGSLYEQYF; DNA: TGTGCCAGCAGCCGTTTGGCGGGAAGCCTCTACGAGCAGTACTTC
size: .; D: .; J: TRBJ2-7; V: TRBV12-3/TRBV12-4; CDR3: CASSFWVYEQYF; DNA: TGTGCCAGCAGTTTCTGGGTTTACGAGCAGTACTTC
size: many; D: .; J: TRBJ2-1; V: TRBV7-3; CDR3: CASSLLLTSYNEQFF; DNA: TGTGCCAGCAGCTTACTACTCACCTCCTACAATGAGCAGTTCTTC
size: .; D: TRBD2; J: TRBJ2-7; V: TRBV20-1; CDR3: CSASWTSGTYEQYF; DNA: TGCAGTGCTAGCTGGACTAGCGGGACCTACGAGCAGTACTTC
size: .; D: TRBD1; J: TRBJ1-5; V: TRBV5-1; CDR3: CASSLDREGDGQPQHF; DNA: TGCGCCAGCAGCCTTGACAGGGAGGGCGATGGTCAGCCCCAGCATTTT
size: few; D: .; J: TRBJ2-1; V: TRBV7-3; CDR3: CASSLTGREIYHEQFF; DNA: TGTGCCAGCAGCTTAACGGGACGGGAGATCTACCATGAGCAGTTCTTC
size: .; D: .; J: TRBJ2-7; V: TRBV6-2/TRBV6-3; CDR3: CASSFIGLTYEQYF; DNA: TGTGCCAGCAGTTTTATCGGGCTTACCTACGAGCAGTACTTC
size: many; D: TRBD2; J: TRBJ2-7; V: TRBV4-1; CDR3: CASSQDVREGFYEQYF; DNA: TGCGCCAGCAGCCAAGATGTGCGGGAGGGTTTCTACGAGCAGTACTTC
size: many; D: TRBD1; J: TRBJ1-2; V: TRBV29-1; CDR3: CSVETGGGGYTF; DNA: TGCAGCGTTGAGACAGGGGGAGGTGGCTACACCTTC
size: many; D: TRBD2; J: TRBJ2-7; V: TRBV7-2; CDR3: CASSSLGGGFYEQYF; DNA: TGTGCCAGCAGCTCCTTGGGCGGGGGGTTCTACGAGCAGTACTTC
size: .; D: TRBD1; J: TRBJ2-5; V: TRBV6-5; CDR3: CASSFTRDREGAETQYF; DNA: TGTGCCAGCAGTTTTACCCGGGACAGGGAAGGAGCGGAGACCCAGTACTTC
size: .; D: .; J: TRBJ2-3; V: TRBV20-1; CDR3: CSAPQYTDTQYF; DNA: TGCAGTGCTCCACAATACACAGATACGCAGTATTTT
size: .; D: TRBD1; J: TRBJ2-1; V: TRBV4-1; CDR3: CASSQPGTGTNEQFF; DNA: TGCGCCAGCAGCCAACCCGGGACAGGGACCAATGAGCAGTTCTTC
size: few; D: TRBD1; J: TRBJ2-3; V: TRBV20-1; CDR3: CSVRGQGAWDTQYF; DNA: TGCAGTGTCAGGGGGCAGGGGGCTTGGGATACGCAGTATTTT
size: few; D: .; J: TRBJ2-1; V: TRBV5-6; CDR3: CASSLARGQQFF; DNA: TGTGCCAGCAGCTTGGCCAGGGGCCAGCAGTTCTTC
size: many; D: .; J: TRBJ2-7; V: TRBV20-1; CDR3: CSALRNPKNEQYF; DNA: TGCAGTGCTCTCAGGAACCCCAAAAACGAGCAGTACTTC
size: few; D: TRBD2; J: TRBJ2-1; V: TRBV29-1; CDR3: CSVRSLGASGYNEQFF; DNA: TGCAGCGTAAGGTCTCTCGGCGCTAGCGGCTACAATGAGCAGTTCTTC
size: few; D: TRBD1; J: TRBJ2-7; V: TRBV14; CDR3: CASRLSGQGAYEQYF; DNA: TGTGCCAGCAGATTATCGGGACAGGGGGCCTACGAGCAGTACTTC
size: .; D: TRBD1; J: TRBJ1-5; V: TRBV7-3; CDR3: CASSLSGRGHQPQHF; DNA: TGTGCCAGCAGCTTAAGTGGCAGGGGGCATCAGCCCCAGCATTTT
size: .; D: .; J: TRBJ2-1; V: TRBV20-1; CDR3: CSAADWSNEQFF; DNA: TGCAGTGCGGCCGACTGGAGTAATGAGCAGTTCTTC
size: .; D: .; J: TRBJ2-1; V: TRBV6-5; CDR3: CASSYGTRTLNEQFF; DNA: TGTGCCAGCAGTTATGGGACGCGGACCCTCAATGAGCAGTTCTTC
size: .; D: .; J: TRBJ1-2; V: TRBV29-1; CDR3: CSVGYGYTF; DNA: TGCAGCGTTGGGTATGGCTACACCTTC
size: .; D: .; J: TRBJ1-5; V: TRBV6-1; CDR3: CASRTGNPYQPQHF; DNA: TGTGCCAGCAGAACCGGGAACCCCTATCAGCCCCAGCATTTT
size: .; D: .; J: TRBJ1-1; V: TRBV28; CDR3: CASSLDTSEAFF; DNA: TGTGCCAGCAGTTTAGACACCAGTGAAGCTTTCTTT
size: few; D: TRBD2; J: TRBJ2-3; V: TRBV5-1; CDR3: CASSLNPWGLAGVTDTQYF; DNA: TGCGCCAGCAGCCTGAACCCCTGGGGTCTAGCGGGAGTAACAGATACGCAGTATTTT
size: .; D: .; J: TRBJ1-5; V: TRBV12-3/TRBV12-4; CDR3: CASTLTVNQPQHF; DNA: TGTGCCAGCACTTTGACAGTTAATCAGCCCCAGCATTTT
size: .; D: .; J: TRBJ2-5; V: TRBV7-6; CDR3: CASSFESTETQYF; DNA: TGTGCCAGCAGCTTCGAGAGTACAGAGACCCAGTACTTC
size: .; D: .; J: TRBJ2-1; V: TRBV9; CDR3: CASSLEDKQFF; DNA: TGTGCCAGCAGCTTAGAAGACAAGCAGTTCTTC
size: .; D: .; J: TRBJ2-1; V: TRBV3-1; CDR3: CASSHYSRGEQFF; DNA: TGTGCCAGCAGCCATTATTCACGGGGTGAGCAGTTCTTC
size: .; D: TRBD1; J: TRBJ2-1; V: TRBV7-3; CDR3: CASSPGQGQGEVF; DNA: TGTGCCAGCAGCCCCGGGCAGGGACAGGGGGAGGTCTTC
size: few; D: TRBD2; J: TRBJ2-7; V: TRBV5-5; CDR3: CASSLEPGLAGVAYEQYF; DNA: TGTGCCAGCAGCTTGGAGCCGGGACTAGCGGGGGTCGCCTACGAGCAGTACTTC
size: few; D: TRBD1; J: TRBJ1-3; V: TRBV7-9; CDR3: CASSPTGVGSGNTIYF; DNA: TGTGCCAGCAGCCCGACAGGGGTTGGCTCTGGAAACACCATATATTTT
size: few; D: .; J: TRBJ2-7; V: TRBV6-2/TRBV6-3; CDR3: CASSYPPGGSSYEQYF; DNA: TGTGCCAGCAGTTACCCGCCTGGGGGTAGCTCCTACGAGCAGTACTTC
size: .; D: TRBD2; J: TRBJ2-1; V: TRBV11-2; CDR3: CASSGTSAYNEQFF; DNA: TGTGCCTCGTCCGGGACTAGCGCCTACAATGAGCAGTTCTTC
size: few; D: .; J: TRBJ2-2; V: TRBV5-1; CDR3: CASSLAPGRAANTGELFF; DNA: TGCGCCAGCAGCTTGGCCCCGGGCCGAGCAGCGAACACCGGGGAGCTGTTTTTT
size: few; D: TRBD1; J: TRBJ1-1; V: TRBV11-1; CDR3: CASSLAYLRGPESMNTEAFF; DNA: TGTGCCAGCAGCTTAGCCTACCTCAGGGGGCCGGAGTCAATGAACACTGAAGCTTTCTTT
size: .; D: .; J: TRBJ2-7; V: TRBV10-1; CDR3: CASSEAGTGVREQYF; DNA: TGCGCCAGCAGTGAGGCAGGGACCGGAGTCCGAGAGCAGTACTTC
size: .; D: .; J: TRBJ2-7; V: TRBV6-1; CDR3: CARRLGGPEVYEQYF; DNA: TGTGCCAGAAGACTTGGTGGGCCAGAGGTCTACGAGCAGTACTTC
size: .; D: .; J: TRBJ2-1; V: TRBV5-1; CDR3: CASSSGAGQFF; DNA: TGCGCCAGCAGCTCGGGGGCCGGGCAGTTCTTC
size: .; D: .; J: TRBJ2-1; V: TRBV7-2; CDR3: CASSFSGTKNEQFF; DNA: TGTGCCAGCAGCTTCTCCGGGACCAAGAATGAGCAGTTCTTC
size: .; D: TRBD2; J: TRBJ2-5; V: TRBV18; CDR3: CASSPGLAYETQYF; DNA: TGTGCCAGCTCACCAGGACTAGCGTACGAGACCCAGTACTTC
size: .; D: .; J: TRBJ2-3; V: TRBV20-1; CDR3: CSASTDTQYF; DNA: TGCAGTGCGAGCACAGATACGCAGTATTTT
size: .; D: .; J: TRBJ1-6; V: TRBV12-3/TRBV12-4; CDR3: CASSSRLSPLHF; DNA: TGTGCCAGCAGTTCCAGGCTTTCACCCCTCCACTTT
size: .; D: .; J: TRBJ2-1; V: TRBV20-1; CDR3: CSASEGGSYNEQFF; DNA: TGCAGTGCTAGTGAGGGGGGCTCCTACAATGAGCAGTTCTTC
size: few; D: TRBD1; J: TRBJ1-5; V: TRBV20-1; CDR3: CSAPGTGSYSNQPQHF; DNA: TGCAGTGCTCCCGGGACAGGATCTTATAGCAATCAGCCCCAGCATTTT